Shown below are 30 T cell receptor beta chains from a single sample sequenced in a study of cytomegalovirus exposure and HLA in healthy donors. The PCR employed 60 Vbeta primers together with 13 Jbeta primers. Profiled with immunoSEQ multiplex PCR; TCRdb holds only in-frame clones, not every one. The data show more than 95,000 clones, about 70% seen once. The sequenced material came from PBMCs. These receptors were collected from a female donor in good health and CMV-seropositive.

The rearrangement uses TRBV7-8 and TRBJ2-7; TRBD1 might be the D (5 bases). Trimming cost V 3 bases and J 4 bases, with 13 bases left between them. From germline, CDR1 is SGHVS and CDR2 FQNEAQ. The CDR3 totals 14 residues. CDR3 amino acids: CASSFQGSLYEQYF. CDR3 sequence (DNA): TGTGCCAGCAGCTTCCAGGGTTCTTTGTACGAGCAGTACTTC. The entire variable domain, with the rest obtained from reference TRBV7-8 and TRBJ2-7, is as follows: GAGVSQSPRYKVAKRGQDVALRCDPISGHVSLFWYQQALGQGPEFLTYFQNEAQLDKSGLPSDRFFAERPEGSVSTLKIQRTQQEDSAVYLCASSFQGSLYEQYFGPGTRLTVT.

The chain carries TRBV6-5 and TRBJ1-1; the D gene is possibly TRBD1 (5 bases). CDR1 is MNHEY and CDR2 is SVGAGI in the germline V gene. Trimming removed 5 bases at V and 0 bases at J, with 7 bases between. This CDR3 comprises 13 residues. As DNA, the CDR3 is TGTGCCAGCAGTAGGGGAATGAACACTGAAGCTTTCTTT. It translates to CASSRGMNTEAFF.

The V and J genes are TRBV28 and TRBJ2-7, with D maybe TRBD2 (6 bases). The CDR3 runs 17 residues. Germline loops: CDR1 MDHEN, CDR2 SYDVKM. Trimming cost V 3 bases and J 2 bases, with 20 bases left between them. The CDR3 region is CASSFPTRGLTTYEQYF. For the CDR3, the DNA is TGTGCCAGCAGTTTCCCCACCCGGGGACTTACGACCTACGAGCAGTACTTC. The whole variable domain, remainder taken from reference TRBV28 and TRBJ2-7, is DVKVTQSSRYLVKRTGEKVFLECVQDMDHENMFWYRQDPGLGLRLIYFSYDVKMKEKGDIPEGYSVSREKKERFSLILESASTNQTSMYLCASSFPTRGLTTYEQYFGPGTRLTVT.

This clone was detected once. The chain carries TRBV9 and TRBJ2-2; TRBD2 agrees at 9 bases. This CDR3 spans 15 amino acids. The germline V gene encodes CDR1 SGDLS and CDR2 YYNGEE. V lost 3 bases and J lost 4; bases outside the gene matches: 4. CDR3 loop: CASSGLAGVTGELFF. The CDR3 nucleotides are TGTGCCAGCAGCGGTTTAGCGGGAGTCACCGGGGAGCTGTTTTTT.

The chain employs TRBV6-6 and TRBJ1-1; TRBD1 might be the D (5 bases). Germline-derived CDR1 and CDR2 are MNHNY and SVGAGI (reference sequence). The V and J ends lost 0 bases and 5 bases respectively, with 7 bases between them. CDR3 length equals 13 residues. The CDR3 coding sequence is TGTGCCAGCAGTTACTCTGGGGGGACTGAAGCTTTCTTT. Its translation is CASSYSGGTEAFF.

The chain joins TRBV7-2 to TRBJ1-5, with D possibly TRBD1 on 5 matching bases. CDR1 and CDR2 (germline): SGHTA, FQGNSA. V dropped 5 bases and J dropped 3 bases, with 11 bases sitting between them. The CDR3 extends over 14 amino acids. CDR3 sequence (DNA): TGTGCCAGCAGCCTGACAGCCTACAATCAGCCCCAGCATTTT. It codes for CASSLTAYNQPQHF.

The rearrangement joins TRBV28 to TRBJ2-2; D perhaps matches TRBD1 (5 bases). Germline V gene sequence: CDR1 MDHEN, CDR2 SYDVKM. V was cut by 7 bases and J by 6 bases, with 12 bases left in between. The CDR3 length is 13 residues. The CDR3 region is CASMGQSAGELFF. The CDR3 nucleotides are TGTGCCAGCATGGGGCAGTCGGCCGGGGAGCTGTTTTTT.

This clone has only a few counts. The chain couples TRBV29-1 to TRBJ2-5, with a tentative D call TRBD1 (6 bases). V was clipped by 6 bases and J by 11 bases, with 28 bases between them. CDR3 length equals 15 residues. Germline CDR1 and CDR2: SQVTM and ANQGSEA. Here the CDR3 reads CSVMGAITGYGEQYF. The CDR3 region has the DNA TGCAGCGTGATGGGGGCCATCACGGGATACGGGGAGCAGTACTTC.

This sequence joins TRBV5-4 and TRBJ2-1; unclear D gene. The CDR3 is made up of 14 amino acids. CDR1 SGHNT and CDR2 YYREEE come from the germline V gene (reference sequence). V gave up 1 base and J gave up 3 bases, with 8 bases separating them. The CDR3 loop is CASSLSPDYNEQFF. DNA for the CDR3: TGTGCCAGCAGCTTGAGTCCAGACTACAATGAGCAGTTCTTC.

The J gene is TRBJ2-5, the V gene TRBV7-6, with 7 bases matching TRBD1. V was clipped by 0 bases and J by 1 base; unmatched bases: 2. Per the germline V gene, CDR1 is SGHVS and CDR2 is FNYEAQ. This CDR3 comprises 15 residues. The CDR3 DNA sequence: TGTGCCAGCAGCTTAGCAGGACAGGCCCAAGAGACCCAGTACTTC. The encoded protein is CASSLAGQAQETQYF.

This clone was picked up a small number of times. The V and J genes are TRBV30 and TRBJ1-1, with a weak D call TRBD1 (6 bases). The CDR3 runs 18 residues. From germline, CDR1 is GTSNPN and CDR2 SVGIG (reference sequence). V was cut by 2 bases and J by 3 bases, with 25 bases left in between. In DNA, the CDR3 is TGTGCCTGGAGTAAAGCCTTTTCCAGGGGAAGGGGAGACACTGAAGCTTTCTTT. This gives the protein CAWSKAFSRGRGDTEAFF. The full variable domain, its missing parts supplied by reference TRBV30 and TRBJ1-1, is SQTIHQWPATLVQPVGSPLSLECTVEGTSNPNLYWYRQAAGRGLQLLFYSVGIGQISSEVPQNLSASRPQDRQFILSSKKLLLSDSGFYLCAWSKAFSRGRGDTEAFFGQGTRLTVV.

Of note for this clone: One end of the junction varies from germline; a read error may be responsible. The rearrangement uses TRBV28 and TRBJ2-1; 8 positions match TRBD2. This CDR3 spans 13 amino acids. Germline V lookup: CDR1 MDHEN, CDR2 SYDVKM. Written as DNA, the CDR3 is TGTGCCAGCAGTTTAGCGGGACGGGAGGGCCAGATCTTC. It specifies CASSLAGREGQIF.

The CDR3 loop reads CASSWGPTSNQPQHF. Here the CDR3 DNA reads TGCGCCAGCAGCTGGGGGCCCACTAGCAATCAGCCCCAGCATTTT. The rearrangement links TRBV5-1 to TRBJ1-5; possible D gene TRBD1, 6 bases. There are 15 residues in the CDR3. V gave up 3 bases and J gave up 0 bases, with 10 bases separating them. The germline V gene encodes CDR1 SGHRS and CDR2 YFSETQ.

The chain employs TRBV28 and TRBJ1-2; tentatively, D is TRBD1 (6 bases). CDR1 is MDHEN, CDR2 SYDVKM, per germline. V was shortened by 6 bases and J by 8 bases, with 22 bases between the two germline ends. The CDR3 covers 15 residues. The CDR3 DNA sequence: TGTGCCAGCAGAAGTACCGGGACACGGGTGGAAGGCTACACCTTC. Protein: CASRSTGTRVEGYTF.

This clone was observed a few times. The chain combines TRBV13 with TRBJ1-4, with D perhaps TRBD1 (6 bases). From germline, CDR1 is PRHDT and CDR2 FYEKMQ (reference sequence). V was shortened by 4 bases and J by 8 bases, with 17 bases between the two germline ends. The CDR3 has 15 residues. CDR3 amino acids: CASSSGVWGREKLFF. DNA for the CDR3: TGTGCCAGCAGCTCAGGGGTATGGGGGCGAGAAAAACTGTTTTTT.

Only a few counts were recorded for this clone. The gene calls are TRBV20-1 and TRBJ2-7; 9 positions agree with TRBD1. Germline assignment: CDR1 DFQATT and CDR2 SNEGSKA (reference sequence). The length of the CDR3 is 9 residues. CDR3 nucleotide sequence: TGCAGTGCTAGCCACAGGGGGCAAGTC. Residues: CSASHRGQV.

Only a few counts were recorded for this clone. V gene TRBV9 combines with J gene TRBJ2-5; D unclear. Trimming cost V 4 bases and J 4 bases, with 11 bases left between them. In germline, CDR1 is SGDLS, CDR2 YYNGEE. The CDR3 loop spans 13 amino acids. The CDR3, as DNA: TGTGCCAGCAGCTCCGTCGGCGGAGAGACCCAGTACTTC. Its protein is CASSSVGGETQYF.

The V gene is TRBV7-2, the J gene TRBJ2-2; D gene ambiguous. The germline V gene encodes CDR1 SGHTA and CDR2 FQGNSA. The CDR3 totals 11 residues. With 5 bases removed from V and 9 bases from J, the gap between germline ends came to 7 bases. The CDR3 sequence: CASSPDRELFF. CDR3 nucleotide sequence: TGTGCCAGCAGCCCAGATAGGGAGCTGTTTTTT. Drawing the rest from reference TRBV7-2 and TRBJ2-2, the complete variable domain is GAGVSQSPSNKVTEKGKDVELRCDPISGHTALYWYRQSLGQGLEFLIYFQGNSAPDKSGLPSDRFSAERTGGSVSTLTIQRTQQEDSAVYLCASSPDRELFFGEGSRLTVL.

This chain joins TRBV28 and TRBJ1-2, with D possibly matching TRBD1 (5 bases). The CDR3 contains 13 residues. Germline V gene sequence: CDR1 MDHEN, CDR2 SYDVKM. V was cut by 3 bases and J by 8 bases, with 13 bases left in between. The CDR3 nucleotides are TGTGCCAGCAGTTTCGGGGGGGTTCCCGGCTACACCTTC. It codes for CASSFGGVPGYTF.

The chain carries TRBV28 and TRBJ1-5; 10 bases are shared with TRBD1. V lost 6 bases, J lost 5 bases, and 7 bases stayed unmatched. Germline assignment: CDR1 MDHEN and CDR2 SYDVKM. The CDR3 runs 15 residues. CDR3 coding DNA: TGTGCCAGCAGCCCCGGGACAGGGGCCGATCAGCCCCAGCATTTT. It encodes CASSPGTGADQPQHF.

This clone was detected a few times. The chain recombines TRBV4-1 with TRBJ1-5, with a possible D match to TRBD1 (6 bases). CDR1 is MGHRA and CDR2 is YSYEKL in the germline V gene. The V end was cut by 3 bases, the J end by 10 bases, with 10 bases between. This CDR3 has 12 amino acids. The CDR3 is CASSHLGQPQHF. The CDR3 nucleotides are TGCGCCAGCAGCCATTTGGGACAACCCCAGCATTTT.

This clone was counted once. The chain combines TRBV5-4 with TRBJ2-2; D not resolved. Germline loops: CDR1 SGHNT, CDR2 YYREEE (reference sequence). CDR3 size: 13 residues. V shed 1 base and J shed 1 base, with 2 bases lying between them. The CDR3 DNA is TGTGCCAGCAGCTTGCTGAACACCGGGGAGCTGTTTTTT. Amino acid sequence: CASSLLNTGELFF.

This clone was found a few times. This chain uses TRBV6-1 with TRBJ2-7, with 8 bases matching TRBD1. Germline V gene sequence: CDR1 MNHNS, CDR2 SASEGT. Trimming cost V 7 bases and J 4 bases; bases outside gene matches: 6. This CDR3 has 13 residues. For the CDR3, the DNA is TGTGCCAGCACCAGGGACAGGAGGTACGAGCAGTACTTC. Its protein is CASTRDRRYEQYF.

The chain has TRBV4-3 and TRBJ1-3; D gene unclear. The CDR3 loop spans 15 amino acids. The V gene's germline CDR1 is LGHNA and CDR2 YSLEER. The germline V and J ends were trimmed by 1 base and 4 bases, with 11 bases remaining between them. CDR3 sequence reads: CASSQVRGSGNTIYF. For the CDR3, the DNA is TGCGCCAGCAGCCAAGTGCGGGGTTCAGGAAACACCATATATTTT.

The chain employs TRBV10-3 and TRBJ2-7; 10 nucleotides line up with TRBD1. The germline V gene encodes CDR1 ENHRY and CDR2 SYGVKD. V shed 3 bases, J shed 3 bases, and the junction held 2 bases outside the gene matches. This CDR3 comprises 14 residues. This CDR3 reads CAISDGTGDYEQYF. CDR3 DNA: TGTGCCATCAGTGACGGGACAGGGGACTACGAGCAGTACTTC.

V and J are TRBV2 and TRBJ2-2; a possible D gene is TRBD2 (6 bases). This CDR3 spans 14 amino acids. CDR1 and CDR2 from the germline V gene are SNHLY and FYNNEI. Trimming stripped 8 bases from V and 0 bases from J, with 10 bases between. CDR3 nucleotides: TGTGCCAGCGCGGGACTCACGAACACCGGGGAGCTGTTTTTT. As protein: CASAGLTNTGELFF.

This chain joins TRBV5-6 and TRBJ1-4; 7 bases are shared with TRBD1. The CDR3 spans 14 residues. V shed 4 bases and J 7 bases; nucleotides not matched to a gene: 7. Germline values: CDR1 SGHDT, CDR2 YYEEEE. CDR3 residues: CASSRQGISEKLFF. The CDR3 DNA is TGTGCCAGCAGCCGACAGGGAATAAGTGAAAAACTGTTTTTT.

The V gene is TRBV28, the J gene TRBJ2-5; the match to TRBD2 covers 7 bases. CDR3 length: 13 residues. Germline CDR1 MDHEN, CDR2 SYDVKM. V lost 4 bases to trimming and J lost 5 bases; unmatched junction nucleotides: 4. CDR3 sequence reads: CASSWTRPETQYF. The CDR3 bases are TGTGCCAGCAGTTGGACTAGGCCGGAGACCCAGTACTTC.

The V and J genes are TRBV11-2 and TRBJ1-3, with 9 bases aligning to TRBD1. The CDR3 loop spans 15 amino acids. The ends lost 5 bases at V and 6 bases at J; junction bases unmatched: 8. CDR1 and CDR2 (germline): SGHAT, FQNNGV. In DNA form, the CDR3 reads TGTGCCAGCAGCACACGCGGGACAGGGTCAAACACCATATATTTT. It is translated as CASSTRGTGSNTIYF.

The chain links TRBV9 to TRBJ2-2; the D is unclear. The CDR3 is made up of 13 amino acids. Deletions cut 0 bases from V and 7 bases from J, with 7 bases between. CDR1 is SGDLS, CDR2 YYNGEE, per germline. CDR3 amino acids: CASSVVLVGELFF. The DNA of the CDR3 is TGTGCCAGCAGCGTAGTCCTAGTCGGGGAGCTGTTTTTT.